The clone carrying this T cell receptor (beta chain) was observed many times. With 5 bases clipped from V and 7 bases from J, the junction kept 3 bases outside the gene matches. The CDR3 is 14 amino acids. Germline V CDR1 and CDR2: MDHEN, SYDVKM. Noted time point: newly diagnosed GD, antithyroid drugs for less than 3 months. PBMCs provided the RNA from which the TCR library was made. The data are from a study of regulatory T cells in long-lasting Graves disease. CDR3-region Arm-PCR and iRepertoire HTBI primers produced the TCR beta libraries. From the multiplex PCR reads, TCRdb called clonotypes with MiXCR, one entry per CDR3 protein. The sample yields roughly 500,000 distinct CDR3 sequences, 14% seen once. This same sample was also taken into another study, of T cells in Graves' hyperthyroidism and ophthalmopathy. That work adds: Among the patients, aged 18 to 65, hyperthyroidism was newly diagnosed and had lasted under 2 months.

This TCR came from a woman aged 45-60 years with Graves disease. V is TRBV28 and J is TRBJ1-4; 11 nucleotides agree with TRBD1. The source material was peripheral blood mononuclear cells (PBMCs), sampled at new diagnosis, from a patient treated with antithyroid drugs. In nucleotides, the CDR3 is TGTGCCAGCAGTGGGGGACAGGGGGTTGAAAAACTGTTTTTT. Its translation is CASSGGQGVEKLFF.